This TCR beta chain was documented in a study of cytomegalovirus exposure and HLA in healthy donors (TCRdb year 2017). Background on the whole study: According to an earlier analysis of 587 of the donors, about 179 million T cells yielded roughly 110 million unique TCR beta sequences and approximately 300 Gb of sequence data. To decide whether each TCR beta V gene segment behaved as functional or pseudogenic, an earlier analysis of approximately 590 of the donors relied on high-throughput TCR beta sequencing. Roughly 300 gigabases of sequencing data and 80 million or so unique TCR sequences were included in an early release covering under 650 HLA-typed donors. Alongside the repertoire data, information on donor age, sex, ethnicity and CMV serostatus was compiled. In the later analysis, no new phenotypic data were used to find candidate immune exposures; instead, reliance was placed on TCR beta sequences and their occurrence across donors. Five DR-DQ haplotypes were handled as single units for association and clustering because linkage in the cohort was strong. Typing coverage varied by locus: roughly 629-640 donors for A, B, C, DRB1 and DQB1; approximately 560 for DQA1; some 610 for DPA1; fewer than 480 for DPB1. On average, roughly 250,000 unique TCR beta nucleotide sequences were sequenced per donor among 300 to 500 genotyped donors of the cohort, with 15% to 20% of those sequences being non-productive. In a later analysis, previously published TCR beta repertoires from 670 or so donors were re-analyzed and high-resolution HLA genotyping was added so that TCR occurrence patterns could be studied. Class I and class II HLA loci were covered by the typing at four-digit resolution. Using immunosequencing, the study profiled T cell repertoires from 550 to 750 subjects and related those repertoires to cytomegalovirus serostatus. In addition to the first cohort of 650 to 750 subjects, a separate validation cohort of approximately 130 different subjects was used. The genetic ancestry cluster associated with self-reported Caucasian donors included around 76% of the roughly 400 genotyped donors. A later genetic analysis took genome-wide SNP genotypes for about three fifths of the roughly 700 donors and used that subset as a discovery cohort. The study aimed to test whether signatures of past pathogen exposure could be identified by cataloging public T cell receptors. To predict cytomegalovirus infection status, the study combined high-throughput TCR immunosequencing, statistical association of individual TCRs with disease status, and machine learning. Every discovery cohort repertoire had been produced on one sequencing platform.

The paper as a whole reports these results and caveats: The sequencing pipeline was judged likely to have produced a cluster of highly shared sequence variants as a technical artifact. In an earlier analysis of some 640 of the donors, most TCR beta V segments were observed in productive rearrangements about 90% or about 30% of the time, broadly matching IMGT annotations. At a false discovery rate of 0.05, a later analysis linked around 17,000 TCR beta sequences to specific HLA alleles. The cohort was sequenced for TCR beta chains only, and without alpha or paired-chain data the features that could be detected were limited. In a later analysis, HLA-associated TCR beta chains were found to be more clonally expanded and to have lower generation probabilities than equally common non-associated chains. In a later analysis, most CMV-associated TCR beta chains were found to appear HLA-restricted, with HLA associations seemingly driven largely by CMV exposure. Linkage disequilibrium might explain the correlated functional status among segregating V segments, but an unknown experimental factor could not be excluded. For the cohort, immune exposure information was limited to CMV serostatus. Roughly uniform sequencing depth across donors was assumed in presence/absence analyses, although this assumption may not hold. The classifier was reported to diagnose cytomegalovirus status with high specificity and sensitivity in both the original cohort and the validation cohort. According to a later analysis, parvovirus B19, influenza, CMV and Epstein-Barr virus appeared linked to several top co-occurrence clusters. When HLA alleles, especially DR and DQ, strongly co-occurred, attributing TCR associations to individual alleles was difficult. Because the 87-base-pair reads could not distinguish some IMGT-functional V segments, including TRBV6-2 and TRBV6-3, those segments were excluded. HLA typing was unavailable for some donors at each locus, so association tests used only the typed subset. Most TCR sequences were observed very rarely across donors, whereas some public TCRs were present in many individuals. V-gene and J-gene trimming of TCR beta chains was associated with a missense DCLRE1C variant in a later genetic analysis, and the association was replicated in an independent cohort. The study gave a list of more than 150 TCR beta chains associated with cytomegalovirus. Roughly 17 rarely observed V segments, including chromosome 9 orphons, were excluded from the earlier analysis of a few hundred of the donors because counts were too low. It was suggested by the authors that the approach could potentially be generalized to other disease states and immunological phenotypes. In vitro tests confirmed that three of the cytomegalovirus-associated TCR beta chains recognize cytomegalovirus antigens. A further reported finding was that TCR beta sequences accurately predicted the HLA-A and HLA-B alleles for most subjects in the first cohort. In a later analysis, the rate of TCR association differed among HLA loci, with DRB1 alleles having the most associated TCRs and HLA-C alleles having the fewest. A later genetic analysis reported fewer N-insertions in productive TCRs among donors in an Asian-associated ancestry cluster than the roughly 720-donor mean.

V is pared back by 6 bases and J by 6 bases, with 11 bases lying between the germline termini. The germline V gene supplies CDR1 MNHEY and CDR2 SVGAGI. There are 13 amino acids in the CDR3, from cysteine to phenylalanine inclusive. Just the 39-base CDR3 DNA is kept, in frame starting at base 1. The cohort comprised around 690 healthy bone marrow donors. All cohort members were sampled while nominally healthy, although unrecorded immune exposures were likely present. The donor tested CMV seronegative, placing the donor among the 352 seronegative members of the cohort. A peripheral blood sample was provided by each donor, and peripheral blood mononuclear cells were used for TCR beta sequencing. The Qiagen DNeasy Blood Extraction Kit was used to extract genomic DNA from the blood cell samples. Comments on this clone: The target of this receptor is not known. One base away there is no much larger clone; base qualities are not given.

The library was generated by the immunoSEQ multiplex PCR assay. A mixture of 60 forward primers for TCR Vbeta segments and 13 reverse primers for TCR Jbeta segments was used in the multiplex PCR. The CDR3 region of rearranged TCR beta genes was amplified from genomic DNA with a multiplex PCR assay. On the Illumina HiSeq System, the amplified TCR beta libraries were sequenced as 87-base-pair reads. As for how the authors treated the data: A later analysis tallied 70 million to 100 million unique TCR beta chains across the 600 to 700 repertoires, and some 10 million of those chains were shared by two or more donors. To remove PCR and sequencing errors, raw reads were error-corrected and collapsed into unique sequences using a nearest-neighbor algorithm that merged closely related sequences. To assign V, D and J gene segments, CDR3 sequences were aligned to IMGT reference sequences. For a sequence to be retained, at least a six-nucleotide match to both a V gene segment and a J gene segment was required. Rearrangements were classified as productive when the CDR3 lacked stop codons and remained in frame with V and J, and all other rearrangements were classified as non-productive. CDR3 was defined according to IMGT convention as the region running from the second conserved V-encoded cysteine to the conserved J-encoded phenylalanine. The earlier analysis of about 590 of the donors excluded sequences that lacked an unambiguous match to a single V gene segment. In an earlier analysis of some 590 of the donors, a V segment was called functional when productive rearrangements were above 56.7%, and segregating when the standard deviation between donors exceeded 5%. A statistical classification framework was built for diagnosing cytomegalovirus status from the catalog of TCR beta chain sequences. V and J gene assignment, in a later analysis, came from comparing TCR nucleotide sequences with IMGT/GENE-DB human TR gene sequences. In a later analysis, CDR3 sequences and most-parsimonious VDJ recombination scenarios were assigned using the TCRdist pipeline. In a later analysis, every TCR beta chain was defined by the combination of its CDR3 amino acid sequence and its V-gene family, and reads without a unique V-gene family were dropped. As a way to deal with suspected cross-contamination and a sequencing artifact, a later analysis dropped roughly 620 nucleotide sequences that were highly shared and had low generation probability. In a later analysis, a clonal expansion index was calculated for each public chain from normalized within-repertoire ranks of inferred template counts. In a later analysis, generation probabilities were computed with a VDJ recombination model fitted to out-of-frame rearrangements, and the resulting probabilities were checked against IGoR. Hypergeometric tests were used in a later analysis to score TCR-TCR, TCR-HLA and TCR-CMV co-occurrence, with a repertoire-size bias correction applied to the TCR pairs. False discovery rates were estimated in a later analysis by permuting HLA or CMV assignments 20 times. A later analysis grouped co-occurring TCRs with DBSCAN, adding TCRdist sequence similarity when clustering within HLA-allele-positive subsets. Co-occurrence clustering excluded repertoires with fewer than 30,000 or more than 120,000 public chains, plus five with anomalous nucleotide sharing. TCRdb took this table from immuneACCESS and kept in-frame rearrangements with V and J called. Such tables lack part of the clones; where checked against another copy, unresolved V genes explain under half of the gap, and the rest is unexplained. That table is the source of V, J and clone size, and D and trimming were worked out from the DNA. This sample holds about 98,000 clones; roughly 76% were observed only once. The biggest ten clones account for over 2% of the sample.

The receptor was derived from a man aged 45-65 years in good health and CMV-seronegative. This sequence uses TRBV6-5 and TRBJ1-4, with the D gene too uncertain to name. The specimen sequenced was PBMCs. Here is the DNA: TGTGCCAGCAGCCTCGAAGCTCATGAAAAACTGTTTTTT. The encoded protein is CASSLEAHEKLFF.